These 9 T cell receptor beta chains were sequenced from one sample in a study of blood T cell repertoires in COVID-19. The method was immunoSEQ multiplex PCR; TCRdb's version includes in-frame clones alone and lacks a portion of them. The profile shows around 220,000 clones, roughly 84% of them singletons. The specimen was PBMCs or T cells enriched from blood (not recorded which). These receptors came from a woman aged 40 to 49 who had recovered from COVID-19.

CDR3 nucleotides: TGTGCCAGCAGTTTTGCGGGAGCGGACAATGAGCAGTTCTTC. It is translated as CASSFAGADNEQFF. The chain carries TRBV28 and TRBJ2-1, with 7 bases matching TRBD2. CDR1 MDHEN and CDR2 SYDVKM come from the germline V gene. Trimming cost V 3 bases and J 5 bases; bases outside gene matches: 4. The CDR3 loop spans 14 amino acids.

CDR3 nucleotide sequence: TGTGCCAGCAGCTTAGACTCGACAGCCTATGGCTACACCTTC. It codes for CASSLDSTAYGYTF. The chain employs TRBV7-9 and TRBJ1-2; a possible D gene is TRBD1 (5 bases). The germline V gene encodes CDR1 SEHNR and CDR2 FQNEAQ (reference sequence). Trimming left V 1 base short and J 4 bases short, with 10 bases between. The CDR3 extends over 14 amino acids. Combining the CDR3 with reference TRBV7-9 and TRBJ1-2 gives the whole variable domain DTGVSQNPRHKITKRGQNVTFRCDPISEHNRLYWYRQTLGQGPEFLTYFQNEAQLEKSRLLSDRFSAERPKGSFSTLEIQRTEQGDSAMYLCASSLDSTAYGYTFGSGTRLTVV.

This chain uses TRBV2 with TRBJ1-1, with 8 bases fitting TRBD1. CDR1 is SNHLY and CDR2 is FYNNEI in the germline V gene. Trimming took 8 bases from V and 4 from J; bases not matched to a gene: 9. The CDR3 extends over 14 amino acids. This CDR3 is CASGRTGPPTEAFF. The CDR3 coding sequence is TGTGCCAGCGGTCGGACAGGGCCCCCCACTGAAGCTTTCTTT.

The V call is TRBV6-5, the J call TRBJ1-5, with D maybe TRBD1 (5 bases). CDR3 length: 13 amino acids. V was cut by 6 bases and J by 5 bases, with 11 bases left in between. Germline CDR1 MNHEY, CDR2 SVGAGI. The CDR3 loop reads CASRRDFDQPQHF. CDR3 in DNA: TGTGCCAGCAGAAGGGACTTCGATCAGCCCCAGCATTTT.

The chain is built from TRBV6-5 and TRBJ1-2, with 9 bases aligning to TRBD1. CDR1 MNHEY and CDR2 SVGAGI come from the germline V gene. Trimming at V came to 6 bases and at J to 7 bases, leaving 6 bases not matched to a gene. The CDR3 has 13 amino acids. The CDR3 DNA reads as TGTGCCAGCAGGTTACAGGGGGCAAGTGGCTACACCTTC. Its translation is CASRLQGASGYTF.

This chain connects TRBV5-1 to TRBJ2-2, with TRBD1 as a possible D gene (5 bases). Trimming cost V 0 bases and J 2 bases, with 17 bases left between them. CDR3 length: 18 residues. Germline CDR1 reads SGHRS; CDR2 reads YFSETQ. CDR3 amino acids: CASSLANFRVRNTGELFF. The CDR3 DNA follows: TGCGCCAGCAGCTTGGCCAATTTCAGGGTCCGAAACACCGGGGAGCTGTTTTTT.

The CDR3, as DNA: TGCGCCAGCAGCACCGGGACAGGTAGACAGCCCCAGCATTTT. It specifies CASSTGTGRQPQHF. The rearrangement uses TRBV4-1 and TRBJ1-5; TRBD1 agrees at 8 bases. The length of the CDR3 is 14 residues. Germline V gives CDR1 MGHRA, CDR2 YSYEKL. Trimming at V came to 5 bases and at J to 7 bases, leaving 7 bases not matched to a gene.

The chain uses TRBV11-3 and TRBJ1-1, with D unresolved. The CDR3 is 15 amino acids. Trimming removed 0 bases from V and 0 bases from J, with 8 bases in between. Germline CDR1 is SGHNT and CDR2 is YENEEA. The chain's CDR3 is CASSLDTNLNTEAFF. CDR3 nucleotide sequence: TGTGCCAGCAGCTTAGACACAAATTTGAACACTGAAGCTTTCTTT.

The chain uses TRBV5-4 and TRBJ2-3, with D perhaps matching TRBD2 (6 bases). The CDR3 contains 14 residues. Germline CDR1 SGHNT, CDR2 YYREEE (reference sequence). Trimming left V 1 base short and J 5 bases short, with 11 bases between. The CDR3 loop reads CASSLSGALDTQYF. The CDR3 DNA sequence: TGTGCCAGCAGCTTGTCGGGAGCTTTAGATACGCAGTATTTT.